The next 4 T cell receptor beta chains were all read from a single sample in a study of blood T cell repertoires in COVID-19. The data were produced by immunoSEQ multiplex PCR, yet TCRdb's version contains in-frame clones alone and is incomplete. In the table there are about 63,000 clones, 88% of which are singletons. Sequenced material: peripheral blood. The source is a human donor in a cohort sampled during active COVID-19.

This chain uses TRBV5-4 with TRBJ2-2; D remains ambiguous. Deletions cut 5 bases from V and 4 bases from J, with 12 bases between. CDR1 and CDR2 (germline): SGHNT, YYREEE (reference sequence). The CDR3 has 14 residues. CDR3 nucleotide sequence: TGTGCCAGCAGGCCCCCCGAGAGCACCGGGGAGCTGTTTTTT. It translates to CASRPPESTGELFF.

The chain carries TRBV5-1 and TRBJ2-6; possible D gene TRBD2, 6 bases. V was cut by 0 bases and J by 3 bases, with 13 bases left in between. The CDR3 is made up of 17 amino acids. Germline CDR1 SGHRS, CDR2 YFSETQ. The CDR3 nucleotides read TGCGCCAGCAGCTTGGCCGGAGGGGCCCATGGGGCCAACGTCCTGACTTTC. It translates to CASSLAGGAHGANVLTF.

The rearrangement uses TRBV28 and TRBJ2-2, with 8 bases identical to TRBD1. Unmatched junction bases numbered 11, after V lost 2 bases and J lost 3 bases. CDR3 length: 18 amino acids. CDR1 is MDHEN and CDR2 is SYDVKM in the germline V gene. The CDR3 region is CASSLTGGYGPHTGELFF. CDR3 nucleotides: TGTGCCAGCAGTTTAACAGGGGGTTACGGGCCCCACACCGGGGAGCTGTTTTTT.

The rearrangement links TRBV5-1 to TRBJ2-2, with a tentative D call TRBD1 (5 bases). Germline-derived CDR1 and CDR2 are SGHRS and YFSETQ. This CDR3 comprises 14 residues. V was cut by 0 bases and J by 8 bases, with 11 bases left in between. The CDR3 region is CASSLAQGRGELFF. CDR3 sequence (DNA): TGCGCCAGCAGCTTGGCGCAGGGCCGAGGGGAGCTGTTTTTT.